Included here is one TCR beta chain sequence, with context. Participant ages covered about 18 to 95 years across around 25 US areas. Participant-reported clinical history was the basis for cohort assignment. Assay: immunoSEQ multiplex PCR; the TCRdb copy retains only in-frame clones and omits some. Of about 330,000 clones in the sample, about 85% were seen once. This entry comes from a study of blood T cell repertoires in COVID-19. Study-level information: PBMCs, B-cell-depleted T cells, or T cells provided the cDNA or gDNA that made up the material.

With 3 bases clipped from V and 10 bases from J, the junction kept 4 bases outside the gene matches. This CDR3 comprises 11 residues. CDR1 and CDR2 (germline): GTSNPN, SVGIG (reference sequence). The chain uses TRBV30 and TRBJ1-1, with TRBD1 matching 8 bases. Sequencing was performed on PBMCs or T cells enriched from blood (not recorded which). The receptor was isolated from a woman aged 30 to 39 who had recovered from COVID-19. DNA of the CDR3: TGTGCCTGGAGCGGGACAGGATTAGCTTTCTTT. It specifies CAWSGTGLAFF.